One sample yielded the 19 T cell receptor beta chains listed below, sequenced in a study of blood T cell repertoires in COVID-19. Sequenced by immunoSEQ multiplex PCR; TCRdb stores in-frame clones only, minus some. The sample holds 100,000 or so clones, 84% seen once. Input material: peripheral blood. The receptors stem from a man in his forties with active or convalescent COVID-19.

This clone was recorded once. The CDR3 DNA follows: TGTGCAAGTCGCCCCCGAGGACAGGGAGGGACCTACGAGCAGTACTTC. It specifies CASRPRGQGGTYEQYF. The V and J genes are TRBV12-2 and TRBJ2-7; the table's D call of TRBD1 was not tested on the DNA. TRBV12-2 is a pseudogene segment. The CDR3 is 16 residues long.

J is TRBJ1-1 and V is TRBV9, with TRBD1 matching over 9 bases. The V segment lost 4 bases and the J segment 2 bases; nucleotides outside the gene matches: 9. Germline CDR1 is SGDLS and CDR2 is YYNGEE. This CDR3 is 16 amino acids long. CDR3 residues: CASSPRWGQGNTEAFF. The CDR3 DNA follows: TGTGCCAGCAGCCCCCGGTGGGGACAGGGTAACACTGAAGCTTTCTTT.

The chain is built from TRBV7-9 and TRBJ1-1, with 12 nucleotides matching TRBD1. Germline CDR1 is SEHNR and CDR2 is FQNEAQ (reference sequence). Trimming took 5 bases from V and 6 from J; bases not matched to a gene: 7. The CDR3 spans 15 residues. DNA of the CDR3: TGTGCCAGCAGCGGGGGACAGGGGGCCTTTGCTGAAGCTTTCTTT. It specifies CASSGGQGAFAEAFF.

This clone is medium-sized (0.01 to 0.1%). The chain has TRBV7-8 and TRBJ2-7; TRBD2 is a possible D gene (7 bases). Trimming took 0 bases from V and 4 from J, leaving 10 bases between them. The CDR3 contains 14 residues. CDR1 SGHVS and CDR2 FQNEAQ come from the germline V gene. The CDR3 protein is CASSLAGGPYEQYF. The CDR3 DNA sequence: TGTGCCAGCAGCTTAGCCGGGGGGCCGTACGAGCAGTACTTC.

This chain uses TRBV11-2 with TRBJ2-5, with 15 bases lining up with TRBD2. CDR3 length equals 16 residues. V was clipped by 5 bases and J by 2 bases; unmatched bases: 3. The germline V gene has CDR1 SGHAT and CDR2 FQNNGV. CDR3 sequence reads: CASSPGLAGGQETQYF. The CDR3, as DNA: TGTGCCAGCAGCCCCGGACTAGCGGGGGGGCAAGAGACCCAGTACTTC.

This clone was recorded once. V and J are TRBV24-1 and TRBJ1-6, with D uncertain. Germline values: CDR1 KGHDR, CDR2 SFDVKD. V dropped 3 bases and J dropped 8 bases, with 16 bases sitting between them. The CDR3 loop spans 16 amino acids. Here the CDR3 reads CATSDPTLGGYSPLHF. The DNA of the CDR3 is TGTGCCACCAGTGATCCAACCTTGGGAGGATATTCACCCCTCCACTTT.

The table lists this clone with a few counts. V gene TRBV6-5 combines with J gene TRBJ1-5; D ambiguous. V dropped 6 bases and J dropped 4 bases, with 16 bases sitting between them. CDR1 is MNHEY, CDR2 SVGAGI, per germline. The CDR3 consists of 15 residues. DNA of the CDR3: TGTGCCAGCAGATCGACGGGTTATCGGAATCAGCCCCAGCATTTT. Amino acids: CASRSTGYRNQPQHF.

The table lists this clone with a few counts. The J gene is TRBJ2-2, the V gene TRBV19, with 12 positions matching TRBD2. With V trimmed by 1 base and J by 7 bases, 1 base remained unmatched. The germline V gene has CDR1 LNHDA and CDR2 SQIVND (reference sequence). This CDR3 spans 15 amino acids. CDR3 DNA: TGTGCCAGTAGTATAGGACTAGCGGGGGACGGGGAGCTGTTTTTT. This encodes CASSIGLAGDGELFF.

The V and J genes are TRBV7-9 and TRBJ2-4, with 9 bases identical to TRBD1. This CDR3 region has 17 residues. Germline CDR1 is SEHNR and CDR2 is FQNEAQ (reference sequence). After removal of 4 bases from V and 8 bases from J, the junction contained 15 bases not matched to a gene. In DNA form, the CDR3 reads TGTGCCAGCAGCTCGTTTTCCACCGGGACAGGGTTTGACATTCAGTACTTC. This codes for CASSSFSTGTGFDIQYF.

V and J are TRBV23-1 and TRBJ2-5; TRBD2 matches 9 bases. TRBV23-1 is sorted into the ORF group, with uncertain function. CDR3 size: 18 residues. Trimming took 7 bases from V and 2 from J; bases not matched to a gene: 17. The CDR3 DNA is TGCGCCAGCAACCGCGAGGGAGCGGGCCTAGCGGGGCAAGAGACCCAGTACTTC. Translating gives CASNREGAGLAGQETQYF.

This chain joins TRBV30 and TRBJ1-1; the D gene is possibly TRBD1 (6 bases). The V gene lost 2 bases and the J gene lost 1 base, with 8 bases spanning the gap. Germline-derived CDR1 and CDR2 are GTSNPN and SVGIG (reference sequence). The CDR3 extends over 13 amino acids. CDR3 nucleotide sequence: TGTGCCTGGAGTCGGGACACGAACACTGAAGCTTTCTTT. Its protein is CAWSRDTNTEAFF.

V is TRBV3-1 (or the pseudogene TRBV3-2) and J is TRBJ1-4, with 7 bases lining up with TRBD1. The CDR3 runs to 15 residues. Trimming removed 4 bases from V and 3 bases from J; junction bases left unmatched: 5. Germline lookup yields CDR1 LGHDT and CDR2 YNNKEL (reference sequence). CDR3 amino acids: CASSPYTGANEKLFF. The CDR3 DNA is TGTGCCAGCAGCCCATACACAGGGGCTAATGAAAAACTGTTTTTT.

The CDR3 protein is CASSASLAGSSYNEQFF. The CDR3, as DNA: TGTGCCAGCAGCGCCAGTCTAGCGGGAAGCTCCTACAATGAGCAGTTCTTC. The chain employs TRBV9 and TRBJ2-1; 9 bases agree with TRBD2. The V gene's germline CDR1 is SGDLS and CDR2 YYNGEE. The junction had 7 bases not matched to a gene; V was cut back by 3 bases and J by 0 bases. The CDR3 has 17 residues.

The chain has TRBV15 and TRBJ1-6; D is possibly TRBD1 (6 bases). V was cut by 1 base and J by 6 bases, with 10 bases left in between. The CDR3 has 15 residues. Germline CDR1 is LNHNV and CDR2 is YYDKDF (reference sequence). CDR3 DNA sequence: TGTGCCACCAGCAGAGGGGGGGGGCTTAATTCACCCCTCCACTTT. Protein product: CATSRGGGLNSPLHF.

This rearrangement joins TRBV5-1 to TRBJ1-2, with TRBD1 identical over 9 bases. This CDR3 is built from 17 residues. Looked up from germline, CDR1 is SGHRS and CDR2 is YFSETQ. V lost 0 bases and J lost 2; bases outside the gene matches: 8. For the CDR3, the DNA is TGCGCCAGCAGCTTGGGACTTACAGGGGGCATAAACTATGGCTACACCTTC. This gives the protein CASSLGLTGGINYGYTF.

The chain uses TRBV25-1 and TRBJ1-6; TRBD1 matches at 7 bases. The CDR3 is made up of 16 amino acids. Germline lookup yields CDR1 MGHDK and CDR2 SYGVNS. Trimming took 6 bases from V and 0 from J; bases not matched to a gene: 5. CDR3 DNA sequence: TGTGCCAGCAGCGAACGACAGGGCTCCTATAATTCACCCCTCCACTTT. It translates to CASSERQGSYNSPLHF.

The V and J genes are TRBV5-8 and TRBJ1-5, with D possibly TRBD1 on 5 matching bases. Trimming pared 0 bases from V and 3 bases from J, leaving 7 bases between. Germline CDR1 SGHTS, CDR2 YDEGEE. The CDR3 runs 14 residues. The CDR3, as DNA: TGTGCCAGCAGCTTGGGACAGTACAATCAGCCCCAGCATTTT. It translates to CASSLGQYNQPQHF.

The genes are TRBV12-3 or TRBV12-4 and TRBJ2-1, with 8 bases fitting TRBD2. This CDR3 comprises 12 residues. The V gene end was trimmed by 6 bases and the J gene end by 16 bases; junction bases not matched to a gene: 11. For the CDR3, the DNA is TGTGCCAGCAGCCCCTCCGGGACTAGGTCATTCTTC. Translating gives CASSPSGTRSFF.

V is TRBV5-1 and J is TRBJ1-6, with D unresolved. Looked up from germline, CDR1 is SGHRS and CDR2 is YFSETQ. CDR3 length: 15 amino acids. Trimming pared 4 bases from V and 1 base from J, leaving 9 bases between. The CDR3 loop is CASSLDGSYNSPLHF. In DNA, the CDR3 is TGCGCCAGCAGCCTGGACGGGTCCTATAATTCACCCCTCCACTTT.